The subject of this entry is one TCR beta chain. Its target is not known. Primers: 60 Vbeta forward and 13 Jbeta reverse. TCRdb's table, derived via immunoSEQ multiplex PCR, lists solely in-frame clones and lacks some. The sample carries more than 95,000 clones, 70% to 80% recorded once. The data stem from a study of cytomegalovirus exposure and HLA in healthy donors. Unrecorded immune exposure was likely among donors, who were nominally healthy when sampled. The CDR3 is made up of 16 amino acids. Study-level findings and limits: Data from an earlier analysis indicated that most TCR beta V segments were productive either about 87% or about 30% of the time.

The sample consisted of PBMCs. The receptor was derived from a woman aged 18-30 years in good health and CMV-seronegative. The V call is TRBV21-1, the J call TRBJ2-5; the table's D call, TRBD2, was not checked against the DNA. TRBV21-1 is a pseudogene locus. The CDR3 bases are TGTGCCAGCAGCAAAGTAAGGCGGGGAGGCCAAGAGACCCAGTACTTC. Protein product: CASSKVRRGGQETQYF.